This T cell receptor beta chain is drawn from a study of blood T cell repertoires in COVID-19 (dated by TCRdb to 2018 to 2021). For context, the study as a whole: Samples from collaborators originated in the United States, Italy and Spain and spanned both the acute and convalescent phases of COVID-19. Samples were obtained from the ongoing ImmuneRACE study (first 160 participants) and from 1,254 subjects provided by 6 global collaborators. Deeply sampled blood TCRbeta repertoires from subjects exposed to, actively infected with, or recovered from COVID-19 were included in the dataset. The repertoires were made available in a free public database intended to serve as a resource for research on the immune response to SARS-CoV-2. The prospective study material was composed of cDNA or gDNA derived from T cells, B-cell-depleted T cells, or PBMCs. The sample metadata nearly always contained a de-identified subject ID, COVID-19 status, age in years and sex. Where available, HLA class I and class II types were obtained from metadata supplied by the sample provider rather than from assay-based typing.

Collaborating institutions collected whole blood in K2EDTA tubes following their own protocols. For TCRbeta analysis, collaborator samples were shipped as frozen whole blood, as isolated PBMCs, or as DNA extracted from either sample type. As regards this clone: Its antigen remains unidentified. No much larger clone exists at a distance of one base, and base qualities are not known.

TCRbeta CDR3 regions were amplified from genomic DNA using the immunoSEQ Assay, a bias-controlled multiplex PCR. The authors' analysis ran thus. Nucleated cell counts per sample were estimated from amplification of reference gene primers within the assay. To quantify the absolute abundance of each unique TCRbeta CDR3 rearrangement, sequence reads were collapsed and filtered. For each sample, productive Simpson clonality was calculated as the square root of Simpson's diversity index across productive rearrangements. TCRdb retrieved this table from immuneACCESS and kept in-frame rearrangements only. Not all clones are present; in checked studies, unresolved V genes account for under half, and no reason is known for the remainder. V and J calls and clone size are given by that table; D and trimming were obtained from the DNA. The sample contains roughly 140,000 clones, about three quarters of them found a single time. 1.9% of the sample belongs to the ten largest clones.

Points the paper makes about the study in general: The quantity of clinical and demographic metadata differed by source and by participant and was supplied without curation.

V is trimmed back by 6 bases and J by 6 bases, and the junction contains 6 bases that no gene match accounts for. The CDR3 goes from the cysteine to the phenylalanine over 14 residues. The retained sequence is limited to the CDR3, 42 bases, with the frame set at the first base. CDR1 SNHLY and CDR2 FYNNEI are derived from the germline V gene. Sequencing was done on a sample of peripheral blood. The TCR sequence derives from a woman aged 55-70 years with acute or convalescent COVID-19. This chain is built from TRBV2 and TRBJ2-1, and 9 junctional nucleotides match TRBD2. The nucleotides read TGTGCCAGCAGCGCGGGAGGGCGGGGCAATGAGCAGTTCTTC. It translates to CASSAGGRGNEQFF. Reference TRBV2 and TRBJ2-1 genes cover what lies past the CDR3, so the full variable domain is EPEVTQTPSHQVTQMGQEVILRCVPISNHLYFYWYRQILGQKVEFLVSFYNNEISEKSEIFDDQFSVERPDGSNFTLKIRSTKLEDSAMYFCASSAGGRGNEQFFGPGTRLTVL.